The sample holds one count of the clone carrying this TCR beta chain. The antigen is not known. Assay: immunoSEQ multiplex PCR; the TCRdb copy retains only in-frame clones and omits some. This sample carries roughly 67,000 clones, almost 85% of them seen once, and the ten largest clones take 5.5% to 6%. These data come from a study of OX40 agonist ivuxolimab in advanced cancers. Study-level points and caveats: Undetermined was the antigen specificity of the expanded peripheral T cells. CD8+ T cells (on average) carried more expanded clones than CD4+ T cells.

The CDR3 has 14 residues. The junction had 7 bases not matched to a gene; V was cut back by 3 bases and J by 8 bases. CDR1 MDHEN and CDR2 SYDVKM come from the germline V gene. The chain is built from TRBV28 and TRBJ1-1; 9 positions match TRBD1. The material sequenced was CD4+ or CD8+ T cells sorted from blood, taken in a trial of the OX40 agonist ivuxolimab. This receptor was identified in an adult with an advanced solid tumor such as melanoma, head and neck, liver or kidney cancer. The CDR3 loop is CASSFPWDRDEAFF. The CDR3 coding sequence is TGTGCCAGCAGTTTCCCATGGGACAGGGACGAAGCTTTCTTT.